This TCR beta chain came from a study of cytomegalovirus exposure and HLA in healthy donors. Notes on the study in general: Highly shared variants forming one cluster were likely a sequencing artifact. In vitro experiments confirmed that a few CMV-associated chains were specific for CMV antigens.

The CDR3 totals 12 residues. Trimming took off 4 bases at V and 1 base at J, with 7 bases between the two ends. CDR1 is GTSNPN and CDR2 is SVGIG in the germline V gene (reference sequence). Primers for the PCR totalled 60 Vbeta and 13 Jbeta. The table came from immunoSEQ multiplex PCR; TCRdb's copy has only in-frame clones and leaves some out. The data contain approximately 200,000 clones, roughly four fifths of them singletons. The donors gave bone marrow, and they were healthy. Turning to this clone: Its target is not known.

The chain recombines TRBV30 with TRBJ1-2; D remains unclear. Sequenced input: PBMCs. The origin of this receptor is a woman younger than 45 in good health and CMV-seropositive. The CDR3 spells CAWNSVNYGYTF. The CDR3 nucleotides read TGTGCCTGGAATTCAGTTAACTATGGCTACACCTTC.